This T cell receptor beta chain was sequenced in a study of OX40 agonist ivuxolimab in advanced cancers. Whole-study findings and limits: On average, CD8+ T cells showed a greater number of expanded clones than CD4+. Normalized T-cell clonal expansion was also low in a subset of nonresponders.

Turning to this clone: The antigen remains undetermined.

CDR3 length: 15 amino acids. V gave up 1 base and J gave up 2 bases; unmatched junction bases: 3. The V gene's germline CDR1 is LNHNV and CDR2 YYDKDF (reference sequence). Assay: immunoSEQ multiplex PCR; the TCRdb copy retains only in-frame clones and omits some. The sample has more than 65,000 clones, around 89% seen once. The sample in question was CD4+ or CD8+ T cells sorted from blood, obtained in a trial of the OX40 agonist ivuxolimab. This TCR was sampled from an adult with an advanced solid tumor such as melanoma, head and neck, liver or kidney cancer. The chain carries TRBV15 and TRBJ1-1; TRBD1 matches at 8 bases. The CDR3: CATSRGTGFNTEAFF. In nucleotides, the CDR3 is TGTGCCACCAGCAGAGGGACAGGGTTCAACACTGAAGCTTTCTTT.